Described below is a single T cell receptor beta chain sequence and its context. Its antigen is as yet unknown. The V and J ends lost 2 bases and 0 bases respectively, with 9 bases between them. The CDR3 length is 15 residues. Germline V lookup: CDR1 SGHRS, CDR2 YFSETQ. Template for every sorted-subset replicate PCR totaled about 0.2 ug DNA, 30,000 to 35,000 T cell genomes. The protocol was immunoSEQ multiplex PCR, while the TCRdb copy is restricted to in-frame clones and leaves out a portion. The sample comprises around 2,000,000 clones, 95% of which are singletons, and roughly 0.13% rests with the top ten. The sample comes from a study of shared clonotypes between healthy human individuals. Findings of the study overall: Few donors restricted represented genetic and exposure-history diversity.

Sequenced: naive CD4+ T cells sorted from blood. The subset: CD45RA+ positively selected. This clonotype originated in a young man in good health. The V call is TRBV5-1, the J call TRBJ1-3, with D uncertain. The DNA of the CDR3 is TGCGCCAGCAGCTTTGGACGGTCCTCTGGAAACACCATATATTTT. It translates to CASSFGRSSGNTIYF.